These 3 T cell receptor beta chains originate from one sample sequenced in a study of shared clonotypes between healthy human individuals. Produced via immunoSEQ multiplex PCR; TCRdb's table is partial and in-frame only. The sample gives millions of clones, over 85% of which show up once; 0.1% to 0.15% is in the top ten. Sequencing was done on a sample of naive CD4+ T cells sorted from blood. Subset meaning: CD45RA+ positively selected. The receptors here all came from a man aged 18-30 years in good health.

This chain connects TRBV5-1 to TRBJ1-3; D is ambiguous. The germline gives CDR1 SGHRS, CDR2 YFSETQ. Between the trimmed V and J ends, which lost 4 bases and 0 bases, there was a span of 20 bases. The CDR3 has 18 residues. Here the CDR3 reads CASSPGAVPESSGNTIYF. The CDR3 DNA sequence: TGCGCCAGCAGCCCCGGAGCCGTACCAGAGAGCTCTGGAAACACCATATATTTT. Using reference TRBV5-1 and TRBJ1-3 for the parts outside the CDR3, the full variable domain is KAGVTQTPRYLIKTRGQQVTLSCSPISGHRSVSWYQQTPGQGLQFLFEYFSETQRNKGNFPGRFSGRQFSNSRSEMNVSTLELGDSALYLCASSPGAVPESSGNTIYFGEGSWLTVV.

Concerning this clone itself: The same CDR3 also results from other DNA sequences found in this sample. The V and J genes are TRBV25-1 and TRBJ1-2; unclear D gene. Germline V gives CDR1 MGHDK, CDR2 SYGVNS. The ends were cut back, 3 bases at V and 8 bases at J, with 7 bases in the middle. The CDR3 consists of 11 residues. The CDR3 here is CASSDSVGYTF. The CDR3 nucleotides are TGTGCCAGCAGTGACTCGGTCGGCTACACCTTC.

The CDR3 is CASSFERGDNHIFPLHF. Here the CDR3 DNA reads TGTGCCAGCAGTTTTGAAAGGGGCGACAACCATATTTTCCCCCTCCACTTT. The rearrangement joins TRBV27 to TRBJ1-6; D might be TRBD1 (5 bases). V lost 3 bases and J lost 13, with 25 bases in between. Germline CDR1 MNHEY, CDR2 SMNVEV (reference sequence). This CDR3 is built from 17 residues.